The 23 T cell receptor beta chains below were found in one sample sequenced in a study of cytomegalovirus exposure and HLA in healthy donors. PCR primers comprised 60 Vbeta and 13 Jbeta primers. Method: immunoSEQ multiplex PCR; TCRdb's copy keeps in-frame clones and lacks some. Of tens of thousands of clones in the sample, roughly 70% were seen once. The sample was PBMCs. The receptors come from a man between 45 and 60 years old in good health and CMV-seronegative.

The chain uses TRBV5-1 and TRBJ1-2, with D maybe TRBD1 (5 bases). The CDR3 totals 15 residues. CDR1 is SGHRS, CDR2 YFSETQ, per germline. V was cut by 0 bases and J by 1 base, with 10 bases left in between. In DNA, the CDR3 is TGCGCCAGCAGCTTGGAAGGGGCGATTAACTATGGCTACACCTTC. This sequence encodes CASSLEGAINYGYTF.

This chain links TRBV5-4 with TRBJ2-3; 7 nucleotides line up with TRBD1. The junction had 6 bases not matched to a gene; V was cut back by 0 bases and J by 2 bases. The V gene's germline CDR1 is SGHNT and CDR2 YYREEE (reference sequence). The CDR3 has 16 residues. The CDR3 protein is CASSLAGTAYTDTQYF. As DNA, the CDR3 is TGTGCCAGCAGCTTGGCCGGGACAGCCTACACAGATACGCAGTATTTT.

The V call is TRBV6-1, the J call TRBJ2-1; TRBD1 is a possible D gene (6 bases). The CDR3 is made up of 13 amino acids. Between the trimmed V and J ends, which lost 9 bases and 5 bases, there was a span of 14 bases. Germline V lookup: CDR1 MNHNS, CDR2 SASEGT. CDR3 in amino acids: CASQGFVNNEQFF. Written as DNA, the CDR3 is TGTGCCAGTCAGGGGTTTGTAAACAATGAGCAGTTCTTC.

Only a few counts were recorded for this clone. The V call is TRBV6-1, the J call TRBJ1-5; 12 bases align to TRBD1. Trimming at V came to 4 bases and at J to 7 bases, leaving 14 bases not matched to a gene. The germline gives CDR1 MNHNS, CDR2 SASEGT. The CDR3 consists of 18 residues. CDR3 residues: CASSALSTGTGGGQPQHF. The CDR3 nucleotides are TGTGCCAGCAGTGCCCTCTCAACCGGGACAGGGGGCGGGCAGCCCCAGCATTTT.

The gene calls are TRBV30 and TRBJ1-6; 7 bases fit TRBD1. This CDR3 comprises 13 residues. The germline V gene encodes CDR1 GTSNPN and CDR2 SVGIG (reference sequence). V shed 7 bases, J shed 9 bases, and the junction held 9 bases outside the gene matches. The CDR3 reads CALQQGLGSPLHF. The CDR3 DNA reads as TGTGCCTTACAACAGGGGTTAGGTTCACCCCTCCACTTT.

The gene calls are TRBV11-2 and TRBJ1-2; tentatively, D is TRBD1 (6 bases). V lost 5 bases to trimming and J lost 8 bases, with 15 bases between them. The CDR3 spans 13 residues. Germline loops: CDR1 SGHAT, CDR2 FQNNGV. CDR3 region: CASSPAAGAGYTF. CDR3 DNA: TGTGCCAGCAGCCCGGCCGCGGGGGCGGGCTACACCTTC.

The V and J genes are TRBV7-2 and TRBJ1-1, with D unresolved. The ends were cut back, 3 bases at V and 0 bases at J, with 8 bases in the middle. The germline V gene has CDR1 SGHTA and CDR2 FQGNSA. The CDR3 length is 14 residues. CDR3 bases: TGTGCCAGCAGCTTCGAGGACTTGAACACTGAAGCTTTCTTT. It codes for CASSFEDLNTEAFF. Drawing the rest from reference TRBV7-2 and TRBJ1-1, the complete variable domain is GAGVSQSPSNKVTEKGKDVELRCDPISGHTALYWYRQSLGQGLEFLIYFQGNSAPDKSGLPSDRFSAERTGGSVSTLTIQRTQQEDSAVYLCASSFEDLNTEAFFGQGTRLTVV.

V and J are TRBV5-4 and TRBJ2-5, with 7 positions matching TRBD1. The length of the CDR3 is 16 residues. V lost 4 bases to trimming and J lost 0 bases; unmatched junction nucleotides: 9. The germline V gene has CDR1 SGHNT and CDR2 YYREEE (reference sequence). CDR3 residues: CASSSPGQMYQETQYF. The CDR3 DNA is TGTGCCAGCAGCAGTCCGGGACAGATGTACCAAGAGACCCAGTACTTC.

This chain links TRBV5-1 with TRBJ2-7; the D gene is possibly TRBD2 (5 bases). Trimming pared 0 bases from V and 5 bases from J, leaving 15 bases between. The CDR3 has 15 residues. Germline V lookup: CDR1 SGHRS, CDR2 YFSETQ. CDR3 in DNA: TGCGCCAGCAGCTTGGCCGAGGGCTTCGAAAACGAGCAGTACTTC. The encoded protein is CASSLAEGFENEQYF.

Regarding this clone: The junction does not match germline at one end; this may be a read error. The rearrangement links TRBV7-9 to TRBJ2-3; no definite D call. This CDR3 comprises 17 residues. Germline V CDR1 and CDR2: SEHNR, FQNEAQ (reference sequence). CDR3 in amino acids: CSSSARSNGFSTDTQYF. CDR3 sequence (DNA): TGTTCCAGCAGTGCGCGGTCGAACGGGTTCTCAACAGATACGCAGTATTTT.

V usage is TRBV5-5 and J usage is TRBJ1-5; D remains unclear. The germline CDR1 and CDR2 sequences are SGHKS and YYEKEE (reference sequence). This CDR3 contains 13 residues. The V gene lost 4 bases and the J gene lost 7 bases, with 12 bases spanning the gap. The CDR3 DNA sequence: TGTGCCAGCAGCAGTATTAGTAGCCAGCCCCAGCATTTT. Amino acids: CASSSISSQPQHF.

This clone was seen more than once but under ten times. The chain combines TRBV20-1 with TRBJ1-1, with D possibly matching TRBD1 (6 bases). The germline V gene has CDR1 DFQATT and CDR2 SNEGSKA (reference sequence). The CDR3 consists of 11 residues. The germline V and J ends were trimmed by 6 bases and 11 bases, with 16 bases remaining between them. CDR3 nucleotide sequence: TGCAGTGCGGGAAGGGCGGGGGCTGCTTTCTTT. Amino acid sequence: CSAGRAGAAFF.

This rearrangement joins TRBV19 to TRBJ2-3, with TRBD1 as a possible D gene (6 bases). Germline V lookup: CDR1 LNHDA, CDR2 SQIVND (reference sequence). The V and J ends lost 6 bases and 0 bases respectively, with 13 bases between them. This CDR3 has 15 residues. CDR3 sequence (DNA): TGTGCCAGTAGAGAGGGGGTGATTAGCACAGATACGCAGTATTTT. Its protein is CASREGVISTDTQYF.

V gene TRBV7-8 combines with J gene TRBJ2-1, with D maybe TRBD1 (6 bases). The germline V gene encodes CDR1 SGHVS and CDR2 FQNEAQ. The CDR3 runs 13 residues. V gave up 10 bases and J gave up 10 bases, with 20 bases separating them. The CDR3 spells CATGTLKFREQFF. The CDR3 coding sequence is TGTGCCACCGGGACACTCAAATTTCGCGAGCAGTTCTTC.

J is TRBJ1-6 and V is TRBV5-1; 11 bases match TRBD1. The germline V gene has CDR1 SGHRS and CDR2 YFSETQ. After removal of 0 bases from V and 1 base from J, the junction contained 3 bases not matched to a gene. CDR3 length equals 18 residues. The CDR3 here is CASSLGDRGTSYNSPLHF. DNA of the CDR3: TGCGCCAGCAGCTTGGGGGACAGGGGGACGTCCTATAATTCACCCCTCCACTTT.

This clone is a singleton in its sample. Here the CDR3 DNA reads TGTGCCAGCAGCTCCGCCGGGACTAGCGTTCAAGAGACCCAGTACTTC. Its translation: CASSSAGTSVQETQYF. The V call is TRBV5-6, the J call TRBJ2-5, with TRBD2 matching over 10 bases. Losses at the gene ends were 3 bases for V and 2 bases for J; bases not matched to a gene: 7. The CDR3 spans 16 residues. Germline V CDR1 and CDR2: SGHDT, YYEEEE.

The chain employs TRBV6-6 and TRBJ1-1; 7 positions agree with TRBD1. Per the germline V gene, CDR1 is MNHNY and CDR2 is SVGAGI (reference sequence). Losses at the gene ends were 11 bases for V and 0 bases for J; bases not matched to a gene: 9. The CDR3 has 14 residues. This CDR3 is CAVTKGTVNTEAFF. The CDR3 bases are TGTGCCGTGACTAAAGGGACAGTGAACACTGAAGCTTTCTTT.

The V gene is TRBV5-1, the J gene TRBJ2-1; 9 bases are shared with TRBD2. V gave up 0 bases and J gave up 4 bases; unmatched junction bases: 5. This CDR3 region has 16 residues. CDR1 and CDR2 from the germline V gene are SGHRS and YFSETQ. The CDR3 sequence: CASSLEPSGGYNEQFF. CDR3 nucleotide sequence: TGCGCCAGCAGCTTGGAACCCAGCGGGGGGTACAATGAGCAGTTCTTC.

This chain uses TRBV29-1 with TRBJ1-1; 7 nucleotides align to TRBD1. J gave up 5 bases and V 7 bases, and 13 bases lay outside the gene matches. CDR1 and CDR2 from the germline V gene are SQVTM and ANQGSEA. The CDR3 has 14 amino acids. Here the CDR3 DNA reads TGCAGCGGGAACAGACAGGGTGCTGTGACTGAAGCTTTCTTT. Amino acid sequence: CSGNRQGAVTEAFF.

V gene TRBV30 combines with J gene TRBJ1-2; D is possibly TRBD1 (5 bases). CDR3 length: 16 residues. Trimming stripped 7 bases from V and 4 bases from J, with 25 bases between. CDR1 is GTSNPN and CDR2 is SVGIG in the germline V gene (reference sequence). CDR3 sequence (DNA): TGTGCCTCAACTTATACTCAGGGCCCCGCACGCTATGGCTACACCTTC. Translated: CASTYTQGPARYGYTF.

The CDR3 DNA reads as TGTGCCAGCAGCTTAACCCGCGGACAGGGGAGATCCTACGAGCAGTACTTC. Its protein is CASSLTRGQGRSYEQYF. The chain links TRBV11-2 to TRBJ2-7; 9 bases align to TRBD1. V lost 2 bases and J lost 1; bases outside the gene matches: 9. The CDR3 contains 17 residues. The germline V gene has CDR1 SGHAT and CDR2 FQNNGV.

The V call is TRBV4-1, the J call TRBJ2-1, with D unclear. The CDR3 contains 14 residues. Trimming removed 0 bases at V and 10 bases at J, with 13 bases between. Germline CDR1 and CDR2: MGHRA and YSYEKL. The CDR3, as DNA: TGCGCCAGCAGCCAAGAGAACGATTACTACGAGCAGTTCTTC. It encodes CASSQENDYYEQFF.

This clone was seen just once. The rearrangement uses TRBV21-1 and TRBJ2-7; the D call TRBD1 from the table was never checked on the DNA. TRBV21-1 is a pseudogene locus. This CDR3 is built from 16 residues. CDR3 in amino acids: CASSTYLQGTWDEQYF. The CDR3 bases are TGTGCCAGCAGCACCTACCTACAGGGGACGTGGGACGAGCAGTACTTC.